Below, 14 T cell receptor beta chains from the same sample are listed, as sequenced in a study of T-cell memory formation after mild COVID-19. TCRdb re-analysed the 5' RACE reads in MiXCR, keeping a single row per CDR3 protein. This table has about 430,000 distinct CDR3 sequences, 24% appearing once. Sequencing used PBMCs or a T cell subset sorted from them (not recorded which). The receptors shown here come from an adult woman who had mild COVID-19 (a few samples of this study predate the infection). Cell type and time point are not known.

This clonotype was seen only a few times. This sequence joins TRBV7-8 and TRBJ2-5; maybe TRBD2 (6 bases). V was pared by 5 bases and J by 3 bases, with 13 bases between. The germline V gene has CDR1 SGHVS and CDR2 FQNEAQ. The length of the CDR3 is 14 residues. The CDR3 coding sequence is TGTGCCAGCAGCCCTCCGTGGGGGGAAGAGACCCAGTACTTC. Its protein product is CASSPPWGEETQYF.

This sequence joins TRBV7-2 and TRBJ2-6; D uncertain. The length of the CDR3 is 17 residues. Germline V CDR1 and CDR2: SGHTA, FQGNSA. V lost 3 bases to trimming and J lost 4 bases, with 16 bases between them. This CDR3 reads CASSFPENLAGANVLTF. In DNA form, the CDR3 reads TGTGCCAGCAGCTTCCCAGAGAATCTTGCGGGGGCCAACGTCCTGACTTTC.

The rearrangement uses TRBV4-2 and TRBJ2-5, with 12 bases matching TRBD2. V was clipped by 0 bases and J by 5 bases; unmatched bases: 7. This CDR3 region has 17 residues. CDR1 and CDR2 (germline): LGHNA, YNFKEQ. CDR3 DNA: TGTGCCAGCAGCCAAGAGGGGCGACTAGCGGGGGTGGAGACCCAGTACTTC. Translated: CASSQEGRLAGVETQYF.

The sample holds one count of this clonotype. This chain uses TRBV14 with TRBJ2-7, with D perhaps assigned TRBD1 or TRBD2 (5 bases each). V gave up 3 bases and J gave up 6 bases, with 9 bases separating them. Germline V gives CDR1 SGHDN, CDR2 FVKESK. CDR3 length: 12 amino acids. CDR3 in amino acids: CASSHRDPEQYF. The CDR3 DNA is TGTGCCAGCAGCCATCGGGACCCCGAGCAGTACTTC.

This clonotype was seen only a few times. CDR3 in amino acids: CASKTGVRGYTF. The DNA of the CDR3 is TGTGCCAGCAAGACAGGGGTGAGGGGCTACACCTTC. This chain links TRBV12-3 or TRBV12-4 with TRBJ1-2, with 8 positions matching TRBD1. Trimming cost V 7 bases and J 8 bases; bases outside gene matches: 6. CDR3 length: 12 amino acids.

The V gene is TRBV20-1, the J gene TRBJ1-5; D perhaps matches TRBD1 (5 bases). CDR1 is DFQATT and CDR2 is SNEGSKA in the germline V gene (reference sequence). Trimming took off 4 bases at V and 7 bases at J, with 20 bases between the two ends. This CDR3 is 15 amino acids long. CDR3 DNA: TGCAGTGCTACCGGCCGGGAGGGGAATTACCAGCCCCAGCATTTT. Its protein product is CSATGREGNYQPQHF.

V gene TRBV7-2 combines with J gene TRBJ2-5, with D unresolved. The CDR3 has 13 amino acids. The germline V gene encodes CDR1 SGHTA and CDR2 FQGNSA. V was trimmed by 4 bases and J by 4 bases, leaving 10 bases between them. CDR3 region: CASSYRPGETQYF. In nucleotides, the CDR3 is TGTGCCAGCAGCTATCGACCCGGAGAGACCCAGTACTTC.

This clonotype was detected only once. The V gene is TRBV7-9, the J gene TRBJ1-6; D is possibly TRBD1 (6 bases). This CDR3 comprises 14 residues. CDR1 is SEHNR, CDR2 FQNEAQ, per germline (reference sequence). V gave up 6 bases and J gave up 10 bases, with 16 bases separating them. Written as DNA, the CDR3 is TGTGCCAGCAGGTTCAGGGGAGACGACTCACCCCTCCACTTT. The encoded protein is CASRFRGDDSPLHF.

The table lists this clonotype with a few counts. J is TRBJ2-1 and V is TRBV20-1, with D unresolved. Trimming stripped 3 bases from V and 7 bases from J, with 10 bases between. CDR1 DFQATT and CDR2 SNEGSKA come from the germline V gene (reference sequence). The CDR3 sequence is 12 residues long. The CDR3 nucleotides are TGCAGTGCTAGTGGGCAGGTTAATGAGCAGTTCTTC. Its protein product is CSASGQVNEQFF.

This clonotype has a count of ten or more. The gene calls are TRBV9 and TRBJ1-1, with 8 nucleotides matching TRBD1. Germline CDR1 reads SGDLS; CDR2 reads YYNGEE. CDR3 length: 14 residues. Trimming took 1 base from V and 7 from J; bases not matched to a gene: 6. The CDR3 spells CASSVMTGANEAFF. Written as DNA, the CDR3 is TGTGCCAGCAGCGTAATGACAGGGGCGAATGAAGCTTTCTTT.

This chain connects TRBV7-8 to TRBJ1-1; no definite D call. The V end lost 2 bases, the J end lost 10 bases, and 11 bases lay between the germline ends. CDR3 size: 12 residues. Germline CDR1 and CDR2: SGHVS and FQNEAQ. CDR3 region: CASSLFPAGAFF. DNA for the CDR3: TGTGCCAGCAGCTTATTCCCCGCGGGAGCTTTCTTT.

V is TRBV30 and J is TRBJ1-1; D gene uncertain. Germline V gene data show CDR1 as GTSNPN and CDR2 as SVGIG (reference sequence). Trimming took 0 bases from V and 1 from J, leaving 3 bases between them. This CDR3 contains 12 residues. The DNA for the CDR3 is TGTGCCTGGAGTGTGGGGAACACTGAAGCTTTCTTT. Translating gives CAWSVGNTEAFF.

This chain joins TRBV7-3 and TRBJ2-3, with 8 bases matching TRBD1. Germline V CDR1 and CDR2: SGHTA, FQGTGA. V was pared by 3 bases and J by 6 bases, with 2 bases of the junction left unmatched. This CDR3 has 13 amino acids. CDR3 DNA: TGTGCCAGCAGCTTTACAGGGGGGGATACGCAGTATTTT. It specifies CASSFTGGDTQYF.

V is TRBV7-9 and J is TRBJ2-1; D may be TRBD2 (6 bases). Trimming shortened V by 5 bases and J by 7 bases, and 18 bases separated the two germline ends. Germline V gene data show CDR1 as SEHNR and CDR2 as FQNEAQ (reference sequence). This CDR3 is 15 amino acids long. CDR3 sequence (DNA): TGTGCCAGCAGCCCCGCCCCCGAACTAGCAAATGAGCAGTTCTTC. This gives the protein CASSPAPELANEQFF.